The present T cell receptor (beta chain) was sequenced within a study of cytomegalovirus exposure and HLA in healthy donors. Points from the study as a whole: A later look showed TCR association rates differing by HLA locus, highest for DRB1 and lowest for HLA-C. Accurate HLA-A and HLA-B prediction from TCR beta sequences was reported for most subjects. An analysis was carried out later, and it reportedly showed fewer N-insertions in an Asian-associated ancestry cluster than the approximately 680-donor mean.

With respect to this clone: Its antigen is not identified.

The PCR employed 60 Vbeta primers together with 13 Jbeta primers. Only in-frame clones appear in the TCRdb table, and some are missing; sequencing was by immunoSEQ multiplex PCR. Among approximately 150,000 clones listed, around 75% were seen once. The sequence came from a man between 18 and 35 years old in good health and CMV-seropositive. Sequenced input: PBMCs.

The CDR3, as DNA: TGTGCCAGCAGCGCACCCGGGACAGGGGTTACTGAAGCTTTCTTT. This encodes CASSAPGTGVTEAFF. The chain links TRBV9 to TRBJ1-1; 10 nucleotides match TRBD1. The CDR3 totals 15 residues. V lost 3 bases and J lost 5; bases outside the gene matches: 7. Germline V gene sequence: CDR1 SGDLS, CDR2 YYNGEE. Using reference TRBV9 and TRBJ1-1 for the parts outside the CDR3, the full variable domain is DSGVTQTPKHLITATGQRVTLRCSPRSGDLSVYWYQQSLDQGLQFLIQYYNGEERAKGNILERFSAQQFPDLHSELNLSSLELGDSALYFCASSAPGTGVTEAFFGQGTRLTVV.